This section outlines one TCR beta chain sequence together with its context. Its target is unknown. Its ends do not fully match the called genes, so a read error is possible. PCR was performed using 60 Vbeta and 13 Jbeta primers. TCRdb keeps only in-frame clones here, not all; method: immunoSEQ multiplex PCR. The specimen's table records 100,000 to 150,000 clones. These data come from a study of cytomegalovirus exposure and HLA in healthy donors. Study-level points and caveats: Altogether, 164 TCR beta chains were recorded as cytomegalovirus-associated. Sequencing likely generated an artifact that appeared as a cluster of highly shared sequence variants. The productive fraction for most TCR beta V segments was about 87% or about 30% in an earlier analysis. As a later analysis revealed, the rate of TCR association differed by HLA locus, with DRB1 most and HLA-C fewest.

Germline values: CDR1 SSHAT, CDR2 FNYEAQ (reference sequence). The CDR3 loop spans 15 amino acids. Specimen: PBMCs. The receptor was isolated from a middle-aged man in good health and CMV-seronegative. This chain links TRBV7-7 with TRBJ2-2; the D gene is possibly TRBD2 (6 bases). The CDR3 bases are TGTGCTAGCAGCCCCGCGGGGCGTTTGGGCGGGGAGCTGTTTTTT. As protein: CASSPAGRLGGELFF.